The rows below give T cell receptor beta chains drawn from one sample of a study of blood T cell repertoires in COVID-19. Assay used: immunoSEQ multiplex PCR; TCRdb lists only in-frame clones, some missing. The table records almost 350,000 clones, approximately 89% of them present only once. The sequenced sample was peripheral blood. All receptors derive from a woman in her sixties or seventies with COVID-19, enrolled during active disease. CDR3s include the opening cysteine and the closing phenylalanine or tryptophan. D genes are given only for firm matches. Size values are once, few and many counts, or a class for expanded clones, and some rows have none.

CDR3 protein: CASSHRDSSSEQYF
CDR3 DNA: TGTGCCAGCAGTCACCGGGACTCCTCCTCAGAGCAGTACTTC
J gene: TRBJ2-7
clone size: -
D gene: -
V gene: TRBV6-5

CDR3 protein: CSAEHLGYTF
CDR3 DNA: TGCAGTGCTGAACATCTGGGCTACACCTTC
J gene: TRBJ1-2
clone size: -
D gene: -
V gene: TRBV20-1

CDR3 protein: CASSSLGTGSHEKLFF
CDR3 DNA: TGTGCCAGCAGCTCACTAGGGACAGGGTCGCATGAAAAACTGTTTTTT
J gene: TRBJ1-4
clone size: -
D gene: -
V gene: TRBV21-1

CDR3 protein: CASSLQGASGNTIYF
CDR3 DNA: TGTGCCAGCAGTTTACAGGGGGCGTCTGGAAACACCATATATTTT
J gene: TRBJ1-3
clone size: once
D gene: TRBD1
V gene: TRBV28

CDR3 protein: CASSLRGGNTQYF
CDR3 DNA: TGTGCCAGCAGTCTACGCGGGGGGAATACGCAGTATTTT
J gene: TRBJ2-3
clone size: -
D gene: TRBD2
V gene: TRBV2

CDR3 protein: CASSLTLQISHPGYGYTF
CDR3 DNA: TGTGCCAGCAGCTTAACATTACAGATAAGCCACCCAGGATATGGCTACACCTTC
J gene: TRBJ1-2
clone size: -
D gene: -
V gene: TRBV27

CDR3 protein: CASSDRVTYEQYF
CDR3 DNA: TGTGCCAGCAGTGACCGGGTGACCTACGAGCAGTACTTC
J gene: TRBJ2-7
clone size: -
D gene: -
V gene: TRBV6-1

CDR3 protein: CASSEPHTEAFF
CDR3 DNA: TGTGCCAGCAGTGAACCTCACACTGAAGCTTTCTTT
J gene: TRBJ1-1
clone size: -
D gene: -
V gene: TRBV6-1

CDR3 protein: CATSPDSHYGYTF
CDR3 DNA: TGTGCCACCAGCCCGGACAGCCACTATGGCTACACCTTC
J gene: TRBJ1-2
clone size: -
D gene: -
V gene: TRBV15

CDR3 protein: CASSLGQEKLFF
CDR3 DNA: TGTGCCAGCAGTTTAGGACAGGAAAAACTGTTTTTT
J gene: TRBJ1-4
clone size: once
D gene: -
V gene: TRBV12-3/TRBV12-4

CDR3 protein: CASSSGQGRVADTQYF
CDR3 DNA: TGTGCCAGCAGCTCGGGACAGGGGCGAGTTGCAGATACGCAGTATTTT
J gene: TRBJ2-3
clone size: -
D gene: TRBD1
V gene: TRBV5-8

CDR3 protein: CASSARGSGSYSNQPQHF
CDR3 DNA: TGTGCCAGCAGTGCCCGGGGATCGGGATCCTATAGCAATCAGCCCCAGCATTTT
J gene: TRBJ1-5
clone size: -
D gene: -
V gene: TRBV6-1

CDR3 protein: CASSASGYGYTF
CDR3 DNA: TGTGCCAGCAGTGCTTCGGGCTATGGCTACACCTTC
J gene: TRBJ1-2
clone size: -
D gene: -
V gene: TRBV28

CDR3 protein: CASSLVSRGLTEAFF
CDR3 DNA: TGCGCCAGCAGCTTGGTGTCCAGGGGGCTTACTGAAGCTTTCTTT
J gene: TRBJ1-1
clone size: -
D gene: TRBD1
V gene: TRBV5-1

CDR3 protein: CAWDRGTGNTIYF
CDR3 DNA: TGTGCCTGGGACAGGGGAACTGGAAACACCATATATTTT
J gene: TRBJ1-3
clone size: -
D gene: TRBD1
V gene: TRBV30

CDR3 protein: CASSPKQETNEKLFF
CDR3 DNA: TGTGCCAGCTCACCCAAACAGGAAACTAATGAAAAACTGTTTTTT
J gene: TRBJ1-4
clone size: -
D gene: -
V gene: TRBV18

CDR3 protein: CASSGPQGGDTQYF
CDR3 DNA: TGTGCCAGCAGCGGCCCCCAAGGGGGCGATACGCAGTATTTT
J gene: TRBJ2-3
clone size: once
D gene: TRBD1
V gene: TRBV7-2

CDR3 protein: CASSPGQGVHGYTF
CDR3 DNA: TGTGCCAGCAGCCCGGGACAGGGAGTCCATGGCTACACCTTC
J gene: TRBJ1-2
clone size: -
D gene: TRBD1
V gene: TRBV14

CDR3 protein: CASSLGVSNQPQHF
CDR3 DNA: TGTGCCAGCAGTTTAGGAGTGAGCAATCAGCCCCAGCATTTT
J gene: TRBJ1-5
clone size: -
D gene: -
V gene: TRBV28

CDR3 protein: CASSTLGQGNYGYTF
CDR3 DNA: TGTGCCAGTAGTACCCTCGGACAGGGTAACTATGGCTACACCTTC
J gene: TRBJ1-2
clone size: -
D gene: TRBD1
V gene: TRBV19

CDR3 protein: CAVTASRAGVFGGGMNTEAFF
CDR3 DNA: TGTGCCGTCACAGCTTCCCGAGCCGGGGTCTTTGGAGGAGGCATGAACACTGAAGCTTTCTTT
J gene: TRBJ1-1
clone size: -
D gene: -
V gene: TRBV10-3

CDR3 protein: CASTGLAGGDEQFF
CDR3 DNA: TGTGCCAGTACCGGGTTAGCGGGGGGGGATGAGCAGTTCTTC
J gene: TRBJ2-1
clone size: -
D gene: TRBD2
V gene: TRBV10-3

CDR3 protein: CASSRLGQGYGYTF
CDR3 DNA: TGTGCCAGCAGCCGCTTGGGACAGGGGTATGGCTACACCTTC
J gene: TRBJ1-2
clone size: -
D gene: TRBD1
V gene: TRBV7-9

CDR3 protein: CASSFGTGETFSSYEQYF
CDR3 DNA: TGTGCCAGCAGTTTTGGGACAGGGGAAACTTTCTCCTCCTACGAGCAGTACTTC
J gene: TRBJ2-7
clone size: -
D gene: TRBD1
V gene: TRBV28

CDR3 protein: CASSPQGSLAKNIQYF
CDR3 DNA: TGCGCCAGCAGCCCACAGGGCTCGCTAGCCAAAAACATTCAGTACTTC
J gene: TRBJ2-4
clone size: once
D gene: -
V gene: TRBV4-1

CDR3 protein: CATSAVGAQGSYGYTF
CDR3 DNA: TGTGCCACCAGTGCCGTGGGGGCACAGGGGAGTTATGGCTACACCTTC
J gene: TRBJ1-2
clone size: -
D gene: TRBD1
V gene: TRBV24-1

CDR3 protein: CASSSLSGGAPDTQYF
CDR3 DNA: TGTGCCAGCAGCTCCCTTAGCGGGGGGGCCCCCGATACGCAGTATTTT
J gene: TRBJ2-3
clone size: once
D gene: TRBD2
V gene: TRBV7-2

CDR3 protein: CASSLGGQGPSGANVLTF
CDR3 DNA: TGTGCCAGCAGCTTGGGAGGACAGGGACCTTCTGGGGCCAACGTCCTGACTTTC
J gene: TRBJ2-6
clone size: -
D gene: TRBD1
V gene: TRBV5-4

CDR3 protein: CASSLLGYGYTF
CDR3 DNA: TGCGCCAGCAGCTTGCTCGGCTATGGCTACACCTTC
J gene: TRBJ1-2
clone size: -
D gene: -
V gene: TRBV5-1